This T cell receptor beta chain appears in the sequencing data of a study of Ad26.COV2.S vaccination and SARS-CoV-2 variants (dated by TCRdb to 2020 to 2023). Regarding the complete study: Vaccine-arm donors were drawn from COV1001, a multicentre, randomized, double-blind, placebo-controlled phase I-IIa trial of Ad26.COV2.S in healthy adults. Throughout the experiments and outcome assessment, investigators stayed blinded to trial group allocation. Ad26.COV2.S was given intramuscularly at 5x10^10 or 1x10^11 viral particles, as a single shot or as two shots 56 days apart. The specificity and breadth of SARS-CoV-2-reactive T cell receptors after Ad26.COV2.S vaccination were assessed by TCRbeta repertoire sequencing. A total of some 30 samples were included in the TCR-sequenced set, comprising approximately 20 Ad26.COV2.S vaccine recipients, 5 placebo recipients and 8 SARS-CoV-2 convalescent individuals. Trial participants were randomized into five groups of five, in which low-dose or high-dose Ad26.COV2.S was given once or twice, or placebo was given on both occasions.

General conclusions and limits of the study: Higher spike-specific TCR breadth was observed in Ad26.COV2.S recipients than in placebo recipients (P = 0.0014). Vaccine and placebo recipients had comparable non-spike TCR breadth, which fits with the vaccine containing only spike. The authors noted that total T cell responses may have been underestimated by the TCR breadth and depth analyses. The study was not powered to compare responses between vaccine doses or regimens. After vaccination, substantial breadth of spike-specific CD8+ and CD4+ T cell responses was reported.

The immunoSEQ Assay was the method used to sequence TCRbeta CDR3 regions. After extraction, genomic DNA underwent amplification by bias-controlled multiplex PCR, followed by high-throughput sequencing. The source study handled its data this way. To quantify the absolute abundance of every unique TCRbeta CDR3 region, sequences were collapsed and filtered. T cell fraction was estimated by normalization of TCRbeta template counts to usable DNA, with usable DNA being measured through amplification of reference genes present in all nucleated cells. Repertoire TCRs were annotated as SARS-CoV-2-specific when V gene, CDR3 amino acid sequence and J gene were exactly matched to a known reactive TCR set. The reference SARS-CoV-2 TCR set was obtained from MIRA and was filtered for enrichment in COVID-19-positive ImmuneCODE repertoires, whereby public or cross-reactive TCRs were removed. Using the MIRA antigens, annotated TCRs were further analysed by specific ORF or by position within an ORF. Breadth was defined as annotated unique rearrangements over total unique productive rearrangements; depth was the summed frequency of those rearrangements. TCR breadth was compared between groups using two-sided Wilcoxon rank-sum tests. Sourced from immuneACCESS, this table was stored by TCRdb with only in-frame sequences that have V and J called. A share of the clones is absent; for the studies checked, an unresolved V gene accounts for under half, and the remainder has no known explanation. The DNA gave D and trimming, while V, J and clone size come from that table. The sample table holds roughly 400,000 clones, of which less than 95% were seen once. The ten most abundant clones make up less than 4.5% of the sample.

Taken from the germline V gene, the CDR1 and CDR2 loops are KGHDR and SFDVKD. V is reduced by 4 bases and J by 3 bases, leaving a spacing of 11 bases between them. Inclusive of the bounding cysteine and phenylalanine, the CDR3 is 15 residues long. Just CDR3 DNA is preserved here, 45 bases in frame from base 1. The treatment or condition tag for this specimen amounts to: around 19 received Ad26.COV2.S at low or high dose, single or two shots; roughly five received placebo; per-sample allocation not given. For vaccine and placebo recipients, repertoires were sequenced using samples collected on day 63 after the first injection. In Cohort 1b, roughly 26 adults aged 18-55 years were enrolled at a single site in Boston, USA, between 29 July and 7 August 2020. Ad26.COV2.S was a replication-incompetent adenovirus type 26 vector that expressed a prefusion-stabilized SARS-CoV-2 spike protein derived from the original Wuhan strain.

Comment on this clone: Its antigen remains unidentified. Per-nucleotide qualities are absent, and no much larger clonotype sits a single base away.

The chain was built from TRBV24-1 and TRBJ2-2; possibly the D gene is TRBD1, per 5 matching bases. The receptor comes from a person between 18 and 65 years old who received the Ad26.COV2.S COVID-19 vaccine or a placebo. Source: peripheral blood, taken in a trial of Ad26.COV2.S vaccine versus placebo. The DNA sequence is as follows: TGTGCCACCAGTGAACAGGAGAGTTACACCGGGGAGCTGTTTTTT. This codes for CATSEQESYTGELFF.